Listed below are T cell receptor beta chains from one sample, sequenced in a study of shared clonotypes between healthy human individuals. Repertoires were generated with immunoSEQ multiplex PCR, while TCRdb's copy carries only in-frame clones and drops some. This sample carries fewer than 700,000 clones, about 95% of them seen once, and the ten largest clones take over 0.1%. Material: naive CD8+ T cells sorted from blood. The receptors come from a woman younger than 45 in good health. Both conserved end residues are part of each CDR3. A D gene is named only where the DNA matches it firmly. The size entry is marked missing in some rows and otherwise reads once, few, many or a size class.

j_call v_call d_call clone_size cdr3_nt cdr3_aa
TRBJ2-3 TRBV5-1 TRBD2 . TGCGCCAGCAGCTTAGCGGGGGACACAGATACGCAGTATTTT CASSLAGDTDTQYF
TRBJ2-3 TRBV27 TRBD2 once TGTGCCAGCACCCGCGGGACTAGCGGGACCGAGCACCAGTATTTT CASTRGTSGTEHQYF
TRBJ1-4 TRBV14 . . TGTGCCAGCAGCCAAGCTGGCGCAGAAAAACTGTTTTTT CASSQAGAEKLFF
TRBJ2-1 TRBV9 . . TGTGCCAGCAGCGTAGATCAGGGAAGCTCCTACAATGAGCAGTTCTTC CASSVDQGSSYNEQFF
TRBJ1-2 TRBV27 TRBD1 . TGTGCCAGCAAGACAGGGGGCTGGGGTGGCTACACCTTC CASKTGGWGGYTF
TRBJ2-2 TRBV6-1 . . TGTGCCAGCATCCCCCGCGCAGGGTTGATCGGGGAGCTGTTTTTT CASIPRAGLIGELFF
TRBJ1-5 TRBV19 . . TGTGCCAGTAGTGCTGGTCTCCGGAGCAATCAGCCCCAGCATTTT CASSAGLRSNQPQHF
TRBJ2-7 TRBV4-2 . . TGTGCCAGCAGCCCCGAGTCGGGGGAGGGGGAACACGAGCAGTACTTC CASSPESGEGEHEQYF
TRBJ2-5 TRBV19 TRBD1 . TGTGCCGCCCGGGACAGCACGGAGACCCAGTACTTC CAARDSTETQYF
TRBJ2-1 TRBV2 . . TGTGCCAGCAGGGGGAGGACTAAAGATGAGCAGTTCTTC CASRGRTKDEQFF
TRBJ1-6 TRBV9 . . TGTGCCAGCAGCGCAGACGGTTACAATTCACCCCTCCACTTT CASSADGYNSPLHF
TRBJ2-7 TRBV6-5 . . TGTGCCAGCAAGGGGGCCTGGACTACCTACGAGCAGTACTTC CASKGAWTTYEQYF
TRBJ2-7 TRBV4-2 . . TGTGCCAGCAGCCCAGACGGCTACGAGCAGTACTTC CASSPDGYEQYF
TRBJ2-1 TRBV5-6 . . TGTGCCAGCAGCTTGGGGGGTTCCTACAATGAGCAGTTCTTC CASSLGGSYNEQFF
TRBJ2-7 TRBV28 . . TGTGCCAGCAGCTTAGGGAGCGAGCAGTACTTC CASSLGSEQYF
TRBJ2-1 TRBV4-1 . . TGCGCCAGCAGCCAAGTGGGACTCTGGGCCAATGAGCAGTTCTTC CASSQVGLWANEQFF
TRBJ1-1 TRBV10-3 . . TGTGCCATCAGACACCCAGAGCAAGGTGAAGCTTTCTTT CAIRHPEQGEAFF
TRBJ2-7 TRBV28 . . TGTGCCAGCAGTTTCCCCCGTCGGTGGGATAGGTCCTACGAGCAGTACTTC CASSFPRRWDRSYEQYF
TRBJ2-1 TRBV25-1 . . TGTGCCACCATGACAGTCTCCTACAATGAGCAGTTCTTC CATMTVSYNEQFF
TRBJ2-7 TRBV14 . . TGTGCCAGCAGCCAAGATGGTAACGAGCAGTACTTC CASSQDGNEQYF
TRBJ1-1 TRBV27 . . TGTGCCAGCAGTTGGGGTGAGGGAGTCGCTGAAGCTTTCTTT CASSWGEGVAEAFF
TRBJ2-1 TRBV7-2 . . TGTGCCAGCAGCTTAGTGCTATCGGAGTACAATGAGCAGTTCTTC CASSLVLSEYNEQFF